Listed below are T cell receptor beta chains from one sample, sequenced in a study of shared clonotypes between healthy human individuals. Measured with immunoSEQ multiplex PCR; TCRdb has only the in-frame clones, and not every one. The sample has more than 2,000,000 clones; more than 90% are singletons. The material sequenced was naive CD4+ T cells sorted from blood. The receptors were gathered from a young man in good health. Both conserved end residues are part of each CDR3. D genes are given only for firm matches. Clone sizes are given selectively: once, few, many, or a class where the clone is expanded.

abundance: once
v_gene: TRBV6-5
d_gene: NA
j_gene: TRBJ2-5
CDR3aa: CASSYISQETQYF
CDR3nt: TGTGCCAGCAGTTATATTTCCCAAGAGACCCAGTACTTC

abundance: NA
v_gene: TRBV19
d_gene: TRBD1
j_gene: TRBJ2-2
CDR3aa: CASSKPGTGTGELFF
CDR3nt: TGTGCCAGTAGTAAACCCGGGACAGGGACCGGGGAGCTGTTTTTT

abundance: once
v_gene: TRBV5-1
d_gene: NA
j_gene: TRBJ1-1
CDR3aa: CASSSPAETEAFF
CDR3nt: TGCGCCAGCAGCTCCCCAGCGGAGACTGAAGCTTTCTTT

abundance: NA
v_gene: TRBV27
d_gene: NA
j_gene: TRBJ2-1
CDR3aa: CASSPPAQPPEQFF
CDR3nt: TGTGCCAGCAGTCCCCCGGCCCAGCCACCTGAGCAGTTCTTC

abundance: few
v_gene: TRBV19
d_gene: NA
j_gene: TRBJ1-1
CDR3aa: CASSRQDLMNTEAFF
CDR3nt: TGTGCCAGTAGCAGACAGGATCTCATGAACACTGAAGCTTTCTTT

abundance: NA
v_gene: TRBV5-1
d_gene: NA
j_gene: TRBJ1-4
CDR3aa: CAIEAYGRRLEKLFF
CDR3nt: TGCGCCATCGAAGCCTATGGCAGGCGGTTGGAAAAACTGTTTTTT

abundance: NA
v_gene: TRBV7-9
d_gene: NA
j_gene: TRBJ2-2
CDR3aa: CASSPSGNTGELFF
CDR3nt: TGTGCCAGCAGTCCGAGCGGGAACACCGGGGAGCTGTTTTTT

abundance: NA
v_gene: TRBV11-1
d_gene: NA
j_gene: TRBJ1-1
CDR3aa: CASSSLWGRQDTEAFF
CDR3nt: TGTGCCAGCAGCTCATTATGGGGACGGCAAGACACTGAAGCTTTCTTT

abundance: once
v_gene: TRBV27
d_gene: NA
j_gene: TRBJ1-2
CDR3aa: CASSFTAGGGYTF
CDR3nt: TGTGCCAGCAGCTTCACGGCTGGTGGTGGCTACACCTTC

abundance: NA
v_gene: TRBV4-1
d_gene: TRBD1
j_gene: TRBJ1-4
CDR3aa: CASSQGQGARGNEKLFF
CDR3nt: TGCGCCAGCAGCCAAGGACAGGGGGCGCGAGGTAATGAAAAACTGTTTTTT

abundance: NA
v_gene: TRBV6-1
d_gene: TRBD2
j_gene: TRBJ2-3
CDR3aa: CASSVQGLTDTQYF
CDR3nt: TGTGCCAGCAGTGTTCAGGGACTAACAGATACGCAGTATTTT

abundance: NA
v_gene: TRBV19
d_gene: TRBD1
j_gene: TRBJ1-6
CDR3aa: CASSMFQGDSPLHF
CDR3nt: TGTGCCAGTAGTATGTTCCAGGGGGATTCACCCCTCCACTTT

abundance: once
v_gene: TRBV19
d_gene: NA
j_gene: TRBJ1-1
CDR3aa: CASTVTLYSGNTEAFF
CDR3nt: TGTGCCAGTACCGTCACCCTCTACAGCGGTAACACTGAAGCTTTCTTT

abundance: NA
v_gene: TRBV7-9
d_gene: NA
j_gene: TRBJ2-1
CDR3aa: CASSLAEREGYEQFF
CDR3nt: TGTGCCAGCAGCTTAGCGGAAAGGGAAGGTTATGAGCAGTTCTTC

abundance: NA
v_gene: TRBV5-4
d_gene: NA
j_gene: TRBJ1-4
CDR3aa: CASSLSSTATNEKLFF
CDR3nt: TGTGCCAGCAGCTTGTCGAGCACAGCAACTAATGAAAAACTGTTTTTT

abundance: NA
v_gene: TRBV29-1
d_gene: TRBD2
j_gene: TRBJ2-1
CDR3aa: CSVEGGRTYNEQFF
CDR3nt: TGCAGCGTTGAGGGCGGGAGGACCTACAATGAGCAGTTCTTC

abundance: NA
v_gene: TRBV6-1
d_gene: TRBD2
j_gene: TRBJ2-6
CDR3aa: CASSARLAGGLSGANVLTF
CDR3nt: TGTGCCAGCAGTGCGAGACTAGCGGGAGGCCTCTCTGGGGCCAACGTCCTGACTTTC

abundance: NA
v_gene: TRBV15
d_gene: TRBD2
j_gene: TRBJ2-2
CDR3aa: CATSRHRGVNTGELFF
CDR3nt: TGTGCCACCAGCAGACACCGGGGGGTTAACACCGGGGAGCTGTTTTTT

abundance: once
v_gene: TRBV19
d_gene: NA
j_gene: TRBJ1-1
CDR3aa: CASSMQGPNTEAFF
CDR3nt: TGTGCCAGTAGTATGCAGGGGCCGAACACTGAAGCTTTCTTT

abundance: NA
v_gene: TRBV10-1
d_gene: NA
j_gene: TRBJ2-1
CDR3aa: CASSEWGASGNEQFF
CDR3nt: TGCGCCAGCAGTGAGTGGGGCGCTTCCGGCAATGAGCAGTTCTTC